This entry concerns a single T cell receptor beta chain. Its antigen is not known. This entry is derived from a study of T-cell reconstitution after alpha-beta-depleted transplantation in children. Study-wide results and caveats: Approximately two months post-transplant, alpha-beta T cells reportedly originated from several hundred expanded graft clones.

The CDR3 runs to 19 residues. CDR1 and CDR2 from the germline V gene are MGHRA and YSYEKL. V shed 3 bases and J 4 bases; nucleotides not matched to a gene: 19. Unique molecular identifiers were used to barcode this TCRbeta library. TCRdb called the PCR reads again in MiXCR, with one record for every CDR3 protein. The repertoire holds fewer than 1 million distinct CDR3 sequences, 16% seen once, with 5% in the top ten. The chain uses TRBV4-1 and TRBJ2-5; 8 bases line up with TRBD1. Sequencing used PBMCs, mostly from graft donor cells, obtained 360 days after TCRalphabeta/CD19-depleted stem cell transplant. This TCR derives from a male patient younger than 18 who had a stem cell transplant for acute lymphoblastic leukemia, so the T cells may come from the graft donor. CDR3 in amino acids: CASSQGRGQGFGLGETQYF. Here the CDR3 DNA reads TGCGCCAGCAGCCAGGGGCGAGGACAGGGCTTCGGGTTGGGAGAGACCCAGTACTTC.